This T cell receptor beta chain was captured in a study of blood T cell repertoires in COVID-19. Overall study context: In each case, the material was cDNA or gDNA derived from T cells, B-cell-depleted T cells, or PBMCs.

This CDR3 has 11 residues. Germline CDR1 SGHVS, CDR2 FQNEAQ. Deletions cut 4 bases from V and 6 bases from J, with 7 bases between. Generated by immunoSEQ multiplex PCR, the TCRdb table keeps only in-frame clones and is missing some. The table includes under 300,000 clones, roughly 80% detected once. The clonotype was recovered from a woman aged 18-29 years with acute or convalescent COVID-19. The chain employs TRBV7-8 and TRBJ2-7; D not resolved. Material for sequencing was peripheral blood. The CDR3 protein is CASSSPSEQYF. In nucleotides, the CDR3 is TGTGCCAGCAGCTCTCCTTCCGAGCAGTACTTC.